The 16 T cell receptor beta chains listed next were all sequenced from one sample in a study of CXCR3-negative and CXCR3-positive naive CD8 T cells. The authors prepared UMI-labeled TRB cDNA libraries by 5' RACE. Each CDR3 protein gets one entry in TCRdb, which reprocessed the 5' RACE reads and gives no DNA. There are about 81,000 distinct CDR3 sequences in the sample, with roughly 1.4% held by the top ten. Sequencing was carried out using naive CXCR3- CD8+ T cells from blood. Subset indicated: CD45RO-CCR7+CD27+CD95- naive CD8+ T cells lacking CXCR3 (TNR3-). All receptors come from a human donor in good health. Some clones in this sample may be carry-over from other donors' samples.

The J gene is TRBJ1-3, the V gene TRBV5-1; TCRdb proposes TRBD1, but this gene call is untestable without DNA. This CDR3 region has 13 residues. Germline CDR1 SGHRS, CDR2 YFSETQ. The CDR3 sequence: CASSFTPGDTIYF.

The genes are TRBV7-2 and TRBJ2-7; TCRdb lists TRBD1, though no DNA is available to test this call. Germline loops: CDR1 SGHTA, CDR2 FQGNSA. The CDR3 runs 15 residues. The CDR3 sequence: CASSLGSGGSYEQYF. The whole variable domain, filled in from reference TRBV7-2 and TRBJ2-7, reads GAGVSQSPSNKVTEKGKDVELRCDPISGHTALYWYRQSLGQGLEFLIYFQGNSAPDKSGLPSDRFSAERTGGSVSTLTIQRTQQEDSAVYLCASSLGSGGSYEQYFGPGTRLTVT.

The rearrangement uses TRBV4-2 and TRBJ2-5. The CDR3 runs 13 residues. CDR1 and CDR2 from the germline V gene are LGHNA and YNFKEQ. CDR3 in amino acids: CASSQADQETQYF.

This chain uses TRBV27 with TRBJ1-5; TCRdb gives TRBD1 as the D gene, but with no DNA this cannot be confirmed. The CDR3 consists of 14 residues. Germline V gives CDR1 MNHEY, CDR2 SMNVEV (reference sequence). The CDR3 sequence is CASRQGGGNQPQHF.

The chain is built from TRBV7-9 and TRBJ2-7; TCRdb names TRBD1, which stays unverified in the absence of DNA. This CDR3 comprises 16 residues. CDR1 is SEHNR, CDR2 FQNEAQ, per germline (reference sequence). The CDR3 spells CASSLLRDRVSYEQYF.

This chain's CDR3 is CASSLEVFNEQFF. This chain links TRBV5-5 with TRBJ2-1. This CDR3 has 13 residues. From germline, CDR1 is SGHKS and CDR2 YYEKEE (reference sequence).

The chain recombines TRBV7-7 with TRBJ1-3; TCRdb's D call, TRBD1, is unchecked because there is no DNA. Germline CDR1 and CDR2: SSHAT and FNYEAQ (reference sequence). The length of the CDR3 is 13 residues. The chain's CDR3 is CASSLGGGNTIYF.

V gene TRBV28 combines with J gene TRBJ2-5. This CDR3 has 13 residues. Germline-derived CDR1 and CDR2 are MDHEN and SYDVKM. The CDR3 sequence: CASSSRYQETQYF.

V and J are TRBV28 and TRBJ2-5; the D call from TCRdb, TRBD2, cannot be confirmed without DNA. The CDR3 is made up of 15 amino acids. Looked up from germline, CDR1 is MDHEN and CDR2 is SYDVKM. CDR3 sequence: CASTPSGGPKETQYF.

The rearrangement links TRBV29-1 to TRBJ1-3. This CDR3 has 15 residues. Germline CDR1 reads SQVTM; CDR2 reads ANQGSEA. The CDR3 sequence is CSVEDFGSSGNTIYF. Variable domain in full (rest from reference TRBV29-1 and TRBJ1-3): SAVISQKPSRDICQRGTSLTIQCQVDSQVTMMFWYRQQPGQSLTLIATANQGSEATYESGFVIDKFPISRPNLTFSTLTVSNMSPEDSSIYLCSVEDFGSSGNTIYFGEGSWLTVV.

CDR3 loop: CSAREAGGLSWTQYF. J is TRBJ2-5 and V is TRBV20-1; no DNA is available, so the TRBD2 call from TCRdb remains unchecked. The CDR3 consists of 15 residues. Germline lookup yields CDR1 DFQATT and CDR2 SNEGSKA (reference sequence).

The V gene is TRBV12-3 or TRBV12-4, the J gene TRBJ2-7. This CDR3 spans 13 amino acids. CDR3 in amino acids: CASSPGGADEQYF.

The chain couples TRBV5-6 to TRBJ2-1. The germline CDR1 and CDR2 sequences are SGHDT and YYEEEE. The CDR3 extends over 16 amino acids. The CDR3 is CASSLGSARSYNEQFF.

This chain joins TRBV29-1 and TRBJ2-7; as DNA is missing, the TRBD1 call by TCRdb cannot be tested. Looked up from germline, CDR1 is SQVTM and CDR2 is ANQGSEA. This CDR3 is built from 14 residues. CDR3 region: CSVTPPGQGTEQYF.

The chain carries TRBV6-2 or TRBV6-3 and TRBJ2-3; absent DNA, TCRdb's TRBD1 call cannot be checked. This CDR3 spans 15 amino acids. CDR1 is MNHEY, CDR2 SVGEGT, per germline. The CDR3 sequence: CASSETGGRTDTQYF.

V gene TRBV4-3 combines with J gene TRBJ1-1; there is no DNA to check the TCRdb D call of TRBD1. The CDR3 loop spans 15 amino acids. Germline V lookup: CDR1 LGHNA, CDR2 YSLEER. CDR3 amino acids: CASSQDRAGYSEAFF.